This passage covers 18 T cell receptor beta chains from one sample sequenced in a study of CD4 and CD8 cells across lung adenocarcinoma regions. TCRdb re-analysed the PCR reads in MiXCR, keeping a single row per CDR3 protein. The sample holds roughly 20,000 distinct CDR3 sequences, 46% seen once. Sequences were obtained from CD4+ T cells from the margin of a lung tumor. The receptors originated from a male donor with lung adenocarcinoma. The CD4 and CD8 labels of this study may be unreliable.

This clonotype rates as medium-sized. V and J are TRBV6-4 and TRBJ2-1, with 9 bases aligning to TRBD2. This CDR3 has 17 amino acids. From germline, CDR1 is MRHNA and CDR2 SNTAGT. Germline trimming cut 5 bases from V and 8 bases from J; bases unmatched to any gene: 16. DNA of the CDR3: TGTGCCAGCAGTCCTCCCCAGGCGGGAGGGCCGTACTATGAGCAGTTCTTC. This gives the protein CASSPPQAGGPYYEQFF.

DNA of the CDR3: TGTGCCAGCAGTCTTAGCGGGGGGACCTTAGATACGCAGTATTTT. Translation: CASSLSGGTLDTQYF. V and J are TRBV12-3 or TRBV12-4 and TRBJ2-3; TRBD2 matches at 10 bases. The CDR3 has 15 amino acids. Unmatched junction bases numbered 7, after V lost 5 bases and J lost 5 bases.

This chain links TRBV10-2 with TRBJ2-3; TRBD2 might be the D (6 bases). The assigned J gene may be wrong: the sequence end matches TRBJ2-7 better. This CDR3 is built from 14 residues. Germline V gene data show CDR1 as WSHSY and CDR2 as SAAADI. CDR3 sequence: CASRGVGGKDTQYF. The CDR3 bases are TGCGCCAGCAGGGGGGTGGGAGGCAAAGACACGCAGTACTTC.

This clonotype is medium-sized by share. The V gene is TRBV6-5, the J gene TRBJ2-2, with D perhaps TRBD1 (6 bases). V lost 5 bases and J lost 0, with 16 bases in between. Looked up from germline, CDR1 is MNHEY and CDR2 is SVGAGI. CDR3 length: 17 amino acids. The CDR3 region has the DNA TGTGCCAGCAGTACCCACCGGGACACCACGAACACCGGGGAGCTGTTTTTT. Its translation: CASSTHRDTTNTGELFF.

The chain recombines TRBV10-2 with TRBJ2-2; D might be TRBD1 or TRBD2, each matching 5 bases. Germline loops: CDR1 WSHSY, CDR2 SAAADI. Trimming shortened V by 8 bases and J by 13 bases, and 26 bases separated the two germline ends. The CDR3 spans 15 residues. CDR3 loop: CASSPQVVGTGTLFF. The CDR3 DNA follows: TGCGCCAGCTCCCCACAGGTAGTGGGCACCGGGACGCTGTTTTTT.

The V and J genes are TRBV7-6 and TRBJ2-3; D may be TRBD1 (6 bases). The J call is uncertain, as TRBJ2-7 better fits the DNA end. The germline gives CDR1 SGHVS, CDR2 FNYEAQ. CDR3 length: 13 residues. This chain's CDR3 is CASSLVRGKEQYF. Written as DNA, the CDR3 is TGTGCCAGCAGCTTAGTCAGGGGTAAGGAGCAGTACTTC.

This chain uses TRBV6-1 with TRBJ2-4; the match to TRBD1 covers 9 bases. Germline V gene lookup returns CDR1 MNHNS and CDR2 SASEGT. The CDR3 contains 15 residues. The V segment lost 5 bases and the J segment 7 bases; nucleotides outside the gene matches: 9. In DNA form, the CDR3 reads TGTGCCAGCAGTATGCCAGGAGGACAGGGGAACATTCAGTACTTC. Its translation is CASSMPGGQGNIQYF.

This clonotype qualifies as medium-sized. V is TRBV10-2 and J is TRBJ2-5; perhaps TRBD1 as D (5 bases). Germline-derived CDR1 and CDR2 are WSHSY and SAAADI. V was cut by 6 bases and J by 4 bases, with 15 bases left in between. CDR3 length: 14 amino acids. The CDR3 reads CASRGYGGAETQYF. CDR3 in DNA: TGCGCCAGCAGGGGATACGGTGGGGCAGAGACCCAGTACTTC.

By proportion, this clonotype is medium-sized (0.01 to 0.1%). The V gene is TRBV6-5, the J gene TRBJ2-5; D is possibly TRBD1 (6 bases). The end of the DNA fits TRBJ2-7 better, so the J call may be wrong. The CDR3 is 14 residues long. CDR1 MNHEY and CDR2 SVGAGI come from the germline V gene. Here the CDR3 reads CASTKTGLGDEQYF. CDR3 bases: TGTGCCAGCACCAAGACAGGCTTAGGGGACGAGCAGTACTTC.

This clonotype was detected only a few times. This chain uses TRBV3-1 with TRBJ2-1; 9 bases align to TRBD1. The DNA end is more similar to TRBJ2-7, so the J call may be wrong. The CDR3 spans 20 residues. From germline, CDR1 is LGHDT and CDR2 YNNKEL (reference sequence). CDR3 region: CASSQVWDRVPGYISYEQYF. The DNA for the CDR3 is TGTGCCAGCAGCCAAGTGTGGGACAGGGTACCAGGTTATATCTCCTACGAGCAGTACTTC.

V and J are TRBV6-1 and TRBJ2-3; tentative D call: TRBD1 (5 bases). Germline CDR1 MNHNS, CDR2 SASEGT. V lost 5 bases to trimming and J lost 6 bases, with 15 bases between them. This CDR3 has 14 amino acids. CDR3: CASSRTQEFDTQYF. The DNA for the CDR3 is TGTGCCAGCAGTCGAACACAGGAATTTGATACGCAGTATTTT.

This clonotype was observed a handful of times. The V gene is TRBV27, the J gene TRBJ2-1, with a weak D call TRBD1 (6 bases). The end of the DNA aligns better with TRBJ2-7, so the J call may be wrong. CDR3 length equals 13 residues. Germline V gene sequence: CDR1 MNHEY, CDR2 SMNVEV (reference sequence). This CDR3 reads CASSNRVSHEQYF. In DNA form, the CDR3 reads TGTGCCAGCAGTAACAGGGTTTCCCACGAGCAGTACTTC.

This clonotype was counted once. The DNA for the CDR3 is TGTGCCAGCAGCTCACGTCCGGGACTAGCGGGAGAAGGGGAGCTGTTTTTT. Amino acids: CASSSRPGLAGEGELFF. The chain uses TRBV9 and TRBJ2-2; 14 nucleotides agree with TRBD2. Germline V gene lookup returns CDR1 SGDLS and CDR2 YYNGEE. The CDR3 totals 17 residues. With 4 bases clipped from V and 8 bases from J, the junction kept 10 bases outside the gene matches.

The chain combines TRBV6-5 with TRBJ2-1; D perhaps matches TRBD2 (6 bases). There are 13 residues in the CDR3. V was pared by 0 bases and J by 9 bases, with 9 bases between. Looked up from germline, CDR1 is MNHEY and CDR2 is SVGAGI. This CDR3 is CASSYSLGGEQFF. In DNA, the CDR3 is TGTGCCAGCAGTTACTCCTTGGGGGGTGAGCAGTTCTTC.

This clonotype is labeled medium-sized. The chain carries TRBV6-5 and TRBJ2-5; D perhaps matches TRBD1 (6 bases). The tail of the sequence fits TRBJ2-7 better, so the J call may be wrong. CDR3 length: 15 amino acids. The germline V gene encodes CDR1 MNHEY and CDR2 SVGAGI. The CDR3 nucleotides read TGTGCCAGCACGACCGTGGCAGGGGCTCGTGGCGAGCAGTACTTC. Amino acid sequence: CASTTVAGARGEQYF.

Here the CDR3 reads CASSELPGGGGWGTETQYF. The DNA of the CDR3 is TGCGCCAGCAGTGAGTTGCCGGGGGGCGGGGGCTGGGGCACAGAGACGCAGTACTTC. J is TRBJ2-3 and V is TRBV10-1, with D tentatively TRBD2 (7 bases). Judging by the DNA end, TRBJ2-7 fits better; the J call may be wrong. Germline CDR1 is WNHNN and CDR2 is SYGVQD (reference sequence). The CDR3 sequence is 19 residues long.

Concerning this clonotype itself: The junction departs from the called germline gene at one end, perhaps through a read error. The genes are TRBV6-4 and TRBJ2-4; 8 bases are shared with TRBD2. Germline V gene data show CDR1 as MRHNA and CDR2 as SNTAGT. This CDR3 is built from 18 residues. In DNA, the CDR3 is TGTGCCAGCAGGACCCGCGTAGCGGGGCGGCGAGCCAAAAACATGCAGTACTTC. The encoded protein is CASRTRVAGRRAKNMQYF.

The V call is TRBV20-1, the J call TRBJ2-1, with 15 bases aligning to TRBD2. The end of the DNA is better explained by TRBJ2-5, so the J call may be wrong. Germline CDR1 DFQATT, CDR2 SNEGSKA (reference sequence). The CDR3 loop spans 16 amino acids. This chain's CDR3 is CSSYPGLAGGKETQYF. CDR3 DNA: TGCAGTTCATACCCCGGACTAGCGGGAGGGAAGGAGACCCAGTACTTC.